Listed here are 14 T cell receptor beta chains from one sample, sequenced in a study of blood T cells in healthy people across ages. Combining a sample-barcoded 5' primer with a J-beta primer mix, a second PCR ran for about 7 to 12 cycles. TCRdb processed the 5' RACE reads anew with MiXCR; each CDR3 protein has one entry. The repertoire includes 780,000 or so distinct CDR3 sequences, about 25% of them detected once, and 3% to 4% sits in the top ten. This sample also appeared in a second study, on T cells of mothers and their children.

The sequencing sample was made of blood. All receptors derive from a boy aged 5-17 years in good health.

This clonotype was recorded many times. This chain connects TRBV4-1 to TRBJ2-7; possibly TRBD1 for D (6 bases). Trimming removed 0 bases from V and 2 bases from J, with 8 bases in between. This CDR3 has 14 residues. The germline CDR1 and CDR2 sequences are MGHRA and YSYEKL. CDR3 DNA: TGCGCCAGCAGCCAAGACAGGGGAACCTACGAGCAGTACTTC. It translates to CASSQDRGTYEQYF.

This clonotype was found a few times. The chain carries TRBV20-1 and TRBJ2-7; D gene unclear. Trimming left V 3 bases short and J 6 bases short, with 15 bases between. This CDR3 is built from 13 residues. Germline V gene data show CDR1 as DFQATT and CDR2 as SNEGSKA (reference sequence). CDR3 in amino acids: CSASGSSLREQYF. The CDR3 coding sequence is TGCAGTGCTAGTGGGTCTTCCCTACGCGAGCAGTACTTC.

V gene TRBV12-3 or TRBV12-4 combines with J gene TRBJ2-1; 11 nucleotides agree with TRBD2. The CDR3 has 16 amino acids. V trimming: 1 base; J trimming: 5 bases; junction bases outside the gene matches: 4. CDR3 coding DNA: TGTGCCAGCAGTTTAGGTAGCGGGGGGGTAAACAATGAGCAGTTCTTC. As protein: CASSLGSGGVNNEQFF.

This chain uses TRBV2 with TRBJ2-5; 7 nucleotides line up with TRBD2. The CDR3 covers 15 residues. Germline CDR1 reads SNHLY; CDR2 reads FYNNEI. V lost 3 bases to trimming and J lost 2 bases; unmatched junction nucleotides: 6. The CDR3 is CASSDGGGGQETQYF. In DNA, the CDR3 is TGTGCCAGCAGTGATGGGGGGGGAGGACAAGAGACCCAGTACTTC.

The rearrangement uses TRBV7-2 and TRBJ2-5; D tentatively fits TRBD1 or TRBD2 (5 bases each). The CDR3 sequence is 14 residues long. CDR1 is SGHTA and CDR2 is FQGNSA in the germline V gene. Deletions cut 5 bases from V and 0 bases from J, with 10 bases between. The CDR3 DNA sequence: TGTGCCAGCAGCACGGGACGGCACCAAGAGACCCAGTACTTC. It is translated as CASSTGRHQETQYF. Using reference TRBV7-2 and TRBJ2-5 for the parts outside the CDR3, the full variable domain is GAGVSQSPSNKVTEKGKDVELRCDPISGHTALYWYRQSLGQGLEFLIYFQGNSAPDKSGLPSDRFSAERTGGSVSTLTIQRTQQEDSAVYLCASSTGRHQETQYFGPGTRLLVL.

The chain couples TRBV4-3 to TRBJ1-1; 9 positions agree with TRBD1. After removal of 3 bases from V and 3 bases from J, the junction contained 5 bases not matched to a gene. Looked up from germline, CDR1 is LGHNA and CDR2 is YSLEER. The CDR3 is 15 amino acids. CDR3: CASSQDRDRDTEAFF. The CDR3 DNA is TGCGCCAGCAGCCAGGACCGGGACAGGGACACTGAAGCTTTCTTT.

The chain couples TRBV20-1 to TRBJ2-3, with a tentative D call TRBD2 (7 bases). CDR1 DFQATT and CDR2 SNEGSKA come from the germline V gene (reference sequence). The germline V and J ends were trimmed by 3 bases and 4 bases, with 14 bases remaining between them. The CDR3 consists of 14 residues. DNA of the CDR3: TGCAGTGCTAGGAGGGGGGGGGGCCCAGATACGCAGTATTTT. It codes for CSARRGGGPDTQYF.

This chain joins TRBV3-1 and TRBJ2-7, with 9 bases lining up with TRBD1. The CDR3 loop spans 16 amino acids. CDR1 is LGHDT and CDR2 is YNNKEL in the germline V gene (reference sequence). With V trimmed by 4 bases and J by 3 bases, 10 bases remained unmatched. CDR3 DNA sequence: TGTGCCAGCAGCCCGACCGTCGGGACAGGGTTCTACGAGCAGTACTTC. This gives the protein CASSPTVGTGFYEQYF.

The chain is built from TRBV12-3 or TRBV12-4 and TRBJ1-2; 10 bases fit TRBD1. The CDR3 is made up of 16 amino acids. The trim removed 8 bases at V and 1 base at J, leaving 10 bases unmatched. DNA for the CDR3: TGTGCCAGCTCCTCCTCAGGGACAGGGGATAACTATGGCTACACCTTC. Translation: CASSSSGTGDNYGYTF.

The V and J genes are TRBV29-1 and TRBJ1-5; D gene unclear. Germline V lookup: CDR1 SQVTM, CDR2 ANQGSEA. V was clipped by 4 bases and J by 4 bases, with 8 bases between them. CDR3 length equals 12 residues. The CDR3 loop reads CSVGGRNQPQHF. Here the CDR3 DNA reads TGCAGCGTTGGGGGTAGAAATCAGCCCCAGCATTTT.

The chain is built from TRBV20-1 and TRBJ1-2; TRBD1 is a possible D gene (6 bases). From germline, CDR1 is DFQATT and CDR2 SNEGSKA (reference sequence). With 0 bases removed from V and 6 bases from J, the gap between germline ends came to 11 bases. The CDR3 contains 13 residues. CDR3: CSAREGAGDGYTF. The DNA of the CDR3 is TGCAGTGCTAGAGAGGGGGCTGGAGATGGCTACACCTTC.

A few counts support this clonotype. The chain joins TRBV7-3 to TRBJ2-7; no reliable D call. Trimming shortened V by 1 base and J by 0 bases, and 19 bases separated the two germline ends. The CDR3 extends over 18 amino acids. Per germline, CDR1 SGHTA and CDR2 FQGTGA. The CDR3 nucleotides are TGTGCCAGCAGCTTAATATTCCGGTGGGTTTGGAGCTCCTACGAGCAGTACTTC. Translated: CASSLIFRWVWSSYEQYF.

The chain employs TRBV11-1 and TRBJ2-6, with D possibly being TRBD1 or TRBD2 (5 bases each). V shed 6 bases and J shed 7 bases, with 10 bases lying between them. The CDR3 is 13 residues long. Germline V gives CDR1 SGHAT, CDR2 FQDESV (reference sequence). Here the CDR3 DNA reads TGTGCCAGCAGGGGGACGTTAGCCAACGTCCTGACTTTC. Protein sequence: CASRGTLANVLTF.

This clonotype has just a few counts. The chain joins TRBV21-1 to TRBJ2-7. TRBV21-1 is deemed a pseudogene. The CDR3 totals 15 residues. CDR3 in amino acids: CASSKGDLSPYERYF. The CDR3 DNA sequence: TGTGCCAGCAGCAAAGGGGATCTCTCGCCGTACGAGCGGTACTTC.